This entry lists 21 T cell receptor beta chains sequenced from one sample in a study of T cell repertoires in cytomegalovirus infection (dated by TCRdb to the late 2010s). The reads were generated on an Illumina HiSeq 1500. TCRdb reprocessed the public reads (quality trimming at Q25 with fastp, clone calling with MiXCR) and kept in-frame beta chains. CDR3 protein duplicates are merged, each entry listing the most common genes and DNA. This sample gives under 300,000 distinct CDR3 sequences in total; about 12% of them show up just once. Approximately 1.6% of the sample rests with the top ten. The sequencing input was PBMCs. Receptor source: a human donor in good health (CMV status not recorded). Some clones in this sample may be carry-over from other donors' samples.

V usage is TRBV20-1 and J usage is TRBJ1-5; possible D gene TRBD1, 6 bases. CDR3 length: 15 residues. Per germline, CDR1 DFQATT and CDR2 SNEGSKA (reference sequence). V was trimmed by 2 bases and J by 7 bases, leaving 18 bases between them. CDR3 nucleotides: TGCAGTGCTAGAAGGGGGGGGGGGGCCGGACAGCCCCAGCATTTT. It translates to CSARRGGGAGQPQHF.

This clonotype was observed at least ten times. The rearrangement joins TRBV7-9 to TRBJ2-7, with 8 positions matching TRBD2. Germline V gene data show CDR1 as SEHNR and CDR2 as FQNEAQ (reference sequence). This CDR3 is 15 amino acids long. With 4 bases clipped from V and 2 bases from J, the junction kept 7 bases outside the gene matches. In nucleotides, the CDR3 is TGTGCCAGCAGCTCAACGCTGACTAGCGCCTACGAGCAGTACTTC. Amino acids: CASSSTLTSAYEQYF.

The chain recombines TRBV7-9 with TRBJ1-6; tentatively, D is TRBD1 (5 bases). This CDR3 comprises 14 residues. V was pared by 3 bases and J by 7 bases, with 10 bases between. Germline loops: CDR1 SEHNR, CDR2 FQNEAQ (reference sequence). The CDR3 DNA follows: TGTGCCAGCAGCTTCCGGGACGCCAATTCACCCCTCCACTTT. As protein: CASSFRDANSPLHF.

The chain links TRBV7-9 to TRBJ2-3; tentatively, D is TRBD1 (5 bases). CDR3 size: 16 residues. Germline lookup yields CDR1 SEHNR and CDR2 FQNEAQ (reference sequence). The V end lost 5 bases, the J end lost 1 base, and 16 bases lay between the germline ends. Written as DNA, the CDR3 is TGTGCCAGCAGCCTTCCGGGCAGGGTGGGCACAGATACGCAGTATTTT. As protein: CASSLPGRVGTDTQYF. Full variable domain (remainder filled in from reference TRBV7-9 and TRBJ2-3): DTGVSQNPRHKITKRGQNVTFRCDPISEHNRLYWYRQTLGQGPEFLTYFQNEAQLEKSRLLSDRFSAERPKGSFSTLEIQRTEQGDSAMYLCASSLPGRVGTDTQYFGPGTRLTVL.

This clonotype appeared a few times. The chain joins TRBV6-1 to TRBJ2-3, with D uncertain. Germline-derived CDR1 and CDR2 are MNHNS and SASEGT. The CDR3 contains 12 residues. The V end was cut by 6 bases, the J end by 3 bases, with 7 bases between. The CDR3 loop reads CASSISTDTQYF. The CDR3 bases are TGTGCCAGCAGCATAAGTACAGATACGCAGTATTTT.

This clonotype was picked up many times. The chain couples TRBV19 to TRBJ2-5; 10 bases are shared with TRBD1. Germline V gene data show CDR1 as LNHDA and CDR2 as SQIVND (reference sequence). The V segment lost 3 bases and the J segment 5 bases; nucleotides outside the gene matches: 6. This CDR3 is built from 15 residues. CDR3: CASSIGTGAGETQYF. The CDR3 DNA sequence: TGTGCCAGTAGTATCGGGACAGGGGCGGGGGAGACCCAGTACTTC. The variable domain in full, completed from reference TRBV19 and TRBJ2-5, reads DGGITQSPKYLFRKEGQNVTLSCEQNLNHDAMYWYRQDPGQGLRLIYYSQIVNDFQKGDIAEGYSVSREKKESFPLTVTSAQKNPTAFYLCASSIGTGAGETQYFGPGTRLLVL.

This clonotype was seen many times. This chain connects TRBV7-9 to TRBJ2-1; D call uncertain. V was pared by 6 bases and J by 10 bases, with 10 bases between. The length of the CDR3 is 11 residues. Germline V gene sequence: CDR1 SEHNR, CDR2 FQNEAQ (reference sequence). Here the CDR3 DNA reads TGTGCCAGCAGGAAAGTAGAAGAGCAGTTCTTC. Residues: CASRKVEEQFF.

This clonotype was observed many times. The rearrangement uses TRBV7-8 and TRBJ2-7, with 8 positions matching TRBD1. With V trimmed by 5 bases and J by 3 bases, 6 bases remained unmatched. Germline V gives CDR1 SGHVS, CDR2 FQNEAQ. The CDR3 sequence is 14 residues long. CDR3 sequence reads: CASSTRTGSYEQYF. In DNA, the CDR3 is TGTGCCAGCAGCACCAGGACAGGGAGCTACGAGCAGTACTTC. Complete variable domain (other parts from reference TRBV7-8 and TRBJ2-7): GAGVSQSPRYKVAKRGQDVALRCDPISGHVSLFWYQQALGQGPEFLTYFQNEAQLDKSGLPSDRFFAERPEGSVSTLKIQRTQQEDSAVYLCASSTRTGSYEQYFGPGTRLTVT.

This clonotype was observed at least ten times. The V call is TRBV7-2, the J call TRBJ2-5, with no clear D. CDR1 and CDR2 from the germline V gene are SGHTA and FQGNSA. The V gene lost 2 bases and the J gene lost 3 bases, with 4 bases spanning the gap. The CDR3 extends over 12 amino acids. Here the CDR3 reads CASSLQEETQYF. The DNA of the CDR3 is TGTGCCAGCAGCTTACAGGAAGAGACCCAGTACTTC.

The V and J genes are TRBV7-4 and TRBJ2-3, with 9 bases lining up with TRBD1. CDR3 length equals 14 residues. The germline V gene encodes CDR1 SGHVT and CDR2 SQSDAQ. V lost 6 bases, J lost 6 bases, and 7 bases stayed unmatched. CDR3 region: CASSPGQGSDTQYF. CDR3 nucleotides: TGTGCCAGCAGTCCGGGACAGGGTTCGGATACGCAGTATTTT.

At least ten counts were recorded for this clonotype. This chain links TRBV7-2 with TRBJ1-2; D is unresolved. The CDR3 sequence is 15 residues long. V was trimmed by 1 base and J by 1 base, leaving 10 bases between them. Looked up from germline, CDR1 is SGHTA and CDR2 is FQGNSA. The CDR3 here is CASSLGASGNYGYTF. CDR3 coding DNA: TGTGCCAGCAGCTTAGGGGCCTCCGGTAACTATGGCTACACCTTC.

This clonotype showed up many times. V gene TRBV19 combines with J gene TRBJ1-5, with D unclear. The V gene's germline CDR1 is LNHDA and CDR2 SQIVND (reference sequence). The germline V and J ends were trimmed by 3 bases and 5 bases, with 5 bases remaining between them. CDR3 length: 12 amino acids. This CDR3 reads CASSIRDQPQHF. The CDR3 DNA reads TGTGCCAGTAGTATCCGGGATCAGCCCCAGCATTTT.

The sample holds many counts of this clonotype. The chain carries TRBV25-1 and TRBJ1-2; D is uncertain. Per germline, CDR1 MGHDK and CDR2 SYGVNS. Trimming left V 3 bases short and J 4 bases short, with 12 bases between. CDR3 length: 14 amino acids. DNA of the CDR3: TGTGCCAGCAGTGAGGAGGGTCGATTCTATGGCTACACCTTC. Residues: CASSEEGRFYGYTF.

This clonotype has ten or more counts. The CDR3, as DNA: TGTGCCAGCAGTTTACCGGAGGGGGGTCGCGAGCAGTACTTC. This translates into CASSLPEGGREQYF. The V call is TRBV12-3 or TRBV12-4, the J call TRBJ2-7, with D possibly being TRBD1 or TRBD2 (6 bases each). The CDR3 spans 14 residues. Deletions cut 2 bases from V and 6 bases from J, with 14 bases between.

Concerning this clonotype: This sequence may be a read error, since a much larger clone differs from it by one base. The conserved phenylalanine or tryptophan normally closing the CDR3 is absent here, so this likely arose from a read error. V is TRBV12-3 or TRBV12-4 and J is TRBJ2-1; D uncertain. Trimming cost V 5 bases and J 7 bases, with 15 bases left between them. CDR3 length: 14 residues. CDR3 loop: CASSPAAGGNEQFL. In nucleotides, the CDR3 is TGTGCCAGCAGTCCGGCTGCCGGTGGTAATGAGCAGTTCTTA.

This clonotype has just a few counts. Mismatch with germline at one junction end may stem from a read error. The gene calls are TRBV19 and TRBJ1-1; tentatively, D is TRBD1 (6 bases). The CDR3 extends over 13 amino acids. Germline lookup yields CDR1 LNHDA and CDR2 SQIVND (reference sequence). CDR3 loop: CASSQTRDTEAFF. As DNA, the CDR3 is TGTGCCAGTAGCCAAACCCGGGACACCGAAGCTTTCTTT.

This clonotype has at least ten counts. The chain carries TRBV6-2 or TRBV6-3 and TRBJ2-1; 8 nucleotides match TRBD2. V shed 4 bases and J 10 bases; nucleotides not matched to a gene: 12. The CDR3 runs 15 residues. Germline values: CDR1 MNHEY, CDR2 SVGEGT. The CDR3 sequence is CASSSQSGRNDEQFF. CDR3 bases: TGTGCCAGCAGTTCCCAGAGCGGGAGAAATGACGAGCAGTTCTTC.

This CDR3 is CASTPSGQGDEQYF. CDR3 coding DNA: TGTGCCAGCACCCCCTCGGGGCAGGGCGACGAGCAGTACTTC. J is TRBJ2-7 and V is TRBV12-3 or TRBV12-4, with D perhaps given as TRBD1 or TRBD2 (5 bases each). V was pared by 7 bases and J by 5 bases, with 18 bases between. The CDR3 sequence is 14 residues long.

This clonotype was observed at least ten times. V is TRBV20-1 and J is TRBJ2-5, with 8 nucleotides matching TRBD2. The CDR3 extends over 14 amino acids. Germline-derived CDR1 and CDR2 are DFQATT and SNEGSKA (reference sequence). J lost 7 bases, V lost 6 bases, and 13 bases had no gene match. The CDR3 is CSAPTSGGRGTQYF. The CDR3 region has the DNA TGCAGTGCCCCCACTAGCGGAGGGCGGGGGACCCAGTACTTC.

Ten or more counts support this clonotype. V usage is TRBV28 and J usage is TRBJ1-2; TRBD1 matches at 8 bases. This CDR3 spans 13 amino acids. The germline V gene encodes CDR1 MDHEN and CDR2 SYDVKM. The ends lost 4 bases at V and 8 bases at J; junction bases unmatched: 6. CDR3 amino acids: CASSSQGVAGYTF. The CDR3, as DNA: TGTGCCAGCAGTTCACAGGGGGTGGCGGGCTACACCTTC.

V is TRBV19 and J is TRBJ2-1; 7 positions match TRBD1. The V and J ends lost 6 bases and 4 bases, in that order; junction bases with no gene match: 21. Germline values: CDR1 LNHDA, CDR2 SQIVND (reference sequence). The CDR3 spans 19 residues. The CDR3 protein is CASSRRTGTGVYPYNEQFF. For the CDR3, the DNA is TGTGCCAGTAGCCGACGGACAGGAACCGGTGTTTACCCTTACAATGAGCAGTTCTTC. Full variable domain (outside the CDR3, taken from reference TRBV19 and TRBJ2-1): DGGITQSPKYLFRKEGQNVTLSCEQNLNHDAMYWYRQDPGQGLRLIYYSQIVNDFQKGDIAEGYSVSREKKESFPLTVTSAQKNPTAFYLCASSRRTGTGVYPYNEQFFGPGTRLTVL.